A single sample gave rise to the 26 T cell receptor beta chains below, sequenced in a study of T cell repertoires in cytomegalovirus infection. One entry per CDR3 protein, called by TCRdb with MiXCR from the reads. This sample has about 180,000 distinct CDR3 sequences, with roughly an eighth found just once. The specimen was PBMCs. The receptor source for this set is a human donor in good health (CMV status not recorded). Some clones in this sample may be carry-over from other donors' samples.

This clonotype was counted a few times. The V gene is TRBV29-1, the J gene TRBJ2-7; D unclear. Looked up from germline, CDR1 is SQVTM and CDR2 is ANQGSEA. Trimming shortened V by 2 bases and J by 3 bases, and 11 bases separated the two germline ends. The CDR3 runs to 13 residues. The CDR3 region has the DNA TGCAGCGTTGAAATCGGAGACAACTACGAGCAGTACTTC. Translated: CSVEIGDNYEQYF.

The rearrangement links TRBV29-1 to TRBJ2-5, with TRBD1 identical over 8 bases. The V gene's germline CDR1 is SQVTM and CDR2 ANQGSEA. V was pared by 7 bases and J by 2 bases, with 12 bases of the junction left unmatched. The CDR3 runs 15 residues. Here the CDR3 reads CSALSTGALQETQYF. DNA of the CDR3: TGCAGCGCCCTATCGACAGGGGCCCTACAAGAGACCCAGTACTTC.

This clonotype was seen more than once but under ten times. The CDR3 coding sequence is TGCAGCGGATACAGGTGGAACACTGAAGCTTTCTTT. It encodes CSGYRWNTEAFF. V gene TRBV29-1 combines with J gene TRBJ1-1; D perhaps matches TRBD1 (5 bases). V lost 7 bases and J lost 1, with 10 bases in between. The length of the CDR3 is 12 residues. Germline CDR1 and CDR2: SQVTM and ANQGSEA.

In DNA form, the CDR3 reads TGTGCCAGCAGTTTTTCTGCCGCACTTCGCACAGATACGCAGTATTTT. Amino acids: CASSFSAALRTDTQYF. The gene calls are TRBV27 and TRBJ2-3; unclear D gene. CDR1 is MNHEY, CDR2 SMNVEV, per germline (reference sequence). There are 16 residues in the CDR3. V was cut by 3 bases and J by 1 base, with 14 bases left in between.

This clonotype was counted ten times or more. The gene calls are TRBV7-2 and TRBJ2-5; 9 positions match TRBD1. The germline gives CDR1 SGHTA, CDR2 FQGNSA. V lost 2 bases, J lost 3 bases, and 4 bases stayed unmatched. This CDR3 comprises 15 residues. The CDR3 region is CASSLPWTGEETQYF. CDR3 nucleotide sequence: TGTGCCAGCAGCTTACCCTGGACAGGGGAAGAGACCCAGTACTTC.

The rearrangement uses TRBV2 and TRBJ2-3, with D perhaps TRBD1 (6 bases). CDR1 SNHLY and CDR2 FYNNEI come from the germline V gene. V was shortened by 6 bases and J by 3 bases, with 13 bases between the two germline ends. The CDR3 is 14 residues long. The CDR3 is CASRARQGTDTQYF. CDR3 sequence (DNA): TGTGCCAGCAGGGCGCGGCAGGGGACAGATACGCAGTATTTT.

This clonotype was counted only a few times. The J gene is TRBJ2-7, the V gene TRBV29-1; TRBD1 matches 7 bases. Trimming cost V 5 bases and J 5 bases; bases outside gene matches: 9. The CDR3 is 13 residues long. CDR1 is SQVTM and CDR2 is ANQGSEA in the germline V gene. In DNA form, the CDR3 reads TGCAGCGTTCAAGGACAGGCGCGCAACGAGCAGTACTTC. Protein: CSVQGQARNEQYF.

This clonotype has only a few counts. This chain uses TRBV2 with TRBJ1-1; 10 nucleotides match TRBD1. The CDR3 is 14 residues long. The germline gives CDR1 SNHLY, CDR2 FYNNEI. V was pared by 10 bases and J by 1 base, with 6 bases of the junction left unmatched. CDR3 nucleotides: TGTGCCACCAACCGGGACAGGGGGAACACTGAAGCTTTCTTT. Translation gives CATNRDRGNTEAFF.

The chain joins TRBV5-1 to TRBJ2-7; D is possibly TRBD1 or TRBD2 (5 bases each). This CDR3 contains 14 residues. The germline CDR1 and CDR2 sequences are SGHRS and YFSETQ. Trimming stripped 0 bases from V and 5 bases from J, with 12 bases between. CDR3 bases: TGCGCCAGCAGCTTGGCCAAGTGGGACCACGAGCAGTACTTC. Its translation: CASSLAKWDHEQYF.

On this clonotype itself: At one end the junction does not follow the germline gene, possibly because of a read error. The V gene is TRBV28, the J gene TRBJ1-2, with TRBD1 as a possible D gene (5 bases). CDR1 MDHEN and CDR2 SYDVKM come from the germline V gene. This CDR3 has 16 amino acids. The CDR3 DNA follows: TGTGCCAGCAGTCTATATCCCCAGGGCCATAACTATGGCTGCACCTTC. Its protein is CASSLYPQGHNYGCTF.

The chain joins TRBV9 to TRBJ2-1; a weak D match, TRBD2 (5 bases). The CDR3 consists of 15 residues. The V gene's germline CDR1 is SGDLS and CDR2 YYNGEE. Trimming took 4 bases from V and 3 from J, leaving 14 bases between them. CDR3 residues: CASSPPSGVYNEQFF. The CDR3, as DNA: TGTGCCAGCAGCCCCCCCAGCGGAGTCTACAATGAGCAGTTCTTC.

V usage is TRBV20-1 and J usage is TRBJ2-5; 7 nucleotides agree with TRBD1. CDR3 length: 14 amino acids. Losses at the gene ends were 3 bases for V and 2 bases for J; bases not matched to a gene: 6. Germline CDR1 DFQATT, CDR2 SNEGSKA (reference sequence). CDR3 DNA: TGCAGTGCTAGTACAGGGGCGCTACAAGAGACCCAGTACTTC. It specifies CSASTGALQETQYF.

This clonotype turned up a few times. The gene calls are TRBV11-2 and TRBJ2-2, with TRBD2 as a possible D gene (5 bases). There are 14 residues in the CDR3. CDR1 and CDR2 (germline): SGHAT, FQNNGV. Trimming removed 1 base at V and 4 bases at J, with 7 bases between. CDR3 nucleotide sequence: TGTGCCAGCAGCTTAGGCAGCGGCACCGGGGAGCTGTTTTTT. It yields the protein CASSLGSGTGELFF.

The rearrangement links TRBV6-2 or TRBV6-3 to TRBJ2-7; TRBD2 matches at 7 bases. Looked up from germline, CDR1 is MNHEY and CDR2 is SVGEGT. With 5 bases clipped from V and 3 bases from J, the junction kept 4 bases outside the gene matches. The CDR3 sequence is 13 residues long. In DNA, the CDR3 is TGTGCCAGCAGTCCGACTAGCATCTACGAGCAGTACTTC. Translated, it gives CASSPTSIYEQYF.

A few counts support this clonotype. The genes are TRBV5-1 and TRBJ2-3; 8 positions match TRBD2. The CDR3 is 16 residues long. With V trimmed by 0 bases and J by 3 bases, 6 bases remained unmatched. CDR1 SGHRS and CDR2 YFSETQ come from the germline V gene. The CDR3 DNA reads as TGCGCCAGCAGCTTGGGGGGACTAGAGGGAACAGATACGCAGTATTTT. Translating gives CASSLGGLEGTDTQYF.

This clonotype was seen ten or more times. The chain links TRBV6-2 or TRBV6-3 to TRBJ1-1, with D uncertain. V shed 7 bases and J shed 1 base, with 10 bases lying between them. The CDR3 contains 13 residues. Germline-derived CDR1 and CDR2 are MNHEY and SVGEGT. CDR3 DNA sequence: TGTGCCAGCACTTCCACATGGAACACTGAAGCTTTCTTT. Translation: CASTSTWNTEAFF.

The rearrangement links TRBV28 to TRBJ2-2; a possible D gene is TRBD1 (6 bases). Trimming took 6 bases from V and 7 from J, leaving 15 bases between them. Germline loops: CDR1 MDHEN, CDR2 SYDVKM. The CDR3 extends over 14 amino acids. The CDR3 region is CASSYSQGNGELFF. The CDR3 coding sequence is TGTGCCAGCAGCTATTCACAGGGAAACGGGGAGCTGTTTTTT.

The chain combines TRBV29-1 with TRBJ1-3; possibly TRBD1 for D (6 bases). Trimming took 8 bases from V and 0 from J, leaving 20 bases between them. CDR3 size: 16 residues. CDR1 and CDR2 from the germline V gene are SQVTM and ANQGSEA. CDR3 sequence (DNA): TGCAGCAAGGGGGGGCCTCCTACAAGCTCTGGAAACACCATATATTTT. Encoded protein: CSKGGPPTSSGNTIYF.

Points on this clonotype: This sequence may be a read error, since a much larger clone differs from it by one base. The chain combines TRBV5-4 with TRBJ1-2, with unresolved D. The CDR3 length is 14 residues. The germline CDR1 and CDR2 sequences are SGHNT and YYREEE (reference sequence). V was trimmed by 2 bases and J by 10 bases, leaving 18 bases between them. The CDR3 DNA is TGTGCCAGCAGCTTTCCGGACGGCTCCCGCCACTACACCTTC. Translation: CASSFPDGSRHYTF.

The chain is built from TRBV6-2 or TRBV6-3 and TRBJ2-1, with TRBD2 matching over 11 bases. V dropped 6 bases and J dropped 3; count of bases not matched to a gene: 10. Germline values: CDR1 MNHEY, CDR2 SVGEGT. This CDR3 is built from 17 residues. The CDR3 here is CASSHDSGRAFYNEQFF. The DNA of the CDR3 is TGTGCCAGCAGCCACGATAGCGGGAGGGCCTTCTACAATGAGCAGTTCTTC.

In its sample, this clonotype was seen many times. This sequence joins TRBV7-2 and TRBJ2-7; 10 bases are shared with TRBD2. V shed 4 bases and J 5 bases; nucleotides not matched to a gene: 5. CDR3 length: 14 amino acids. The germline V gene encodes CDR1 SGHTA and CDR2 FQGNSA. The CDR3 loop is CASSSGLATHEQYF. CDR3 nucleotide sequence: TGTGCCAGCAGCTCGGGACTAGCGACCCACGAGCAGTACTTC.

The V gene is TRBV28, the J gene TRBJ2-7; D tentatively reads TRBD1 or TRBD2 (6 bases each). Trimming took 6 bases from V and 5 from J, leaving 20 bases between them. From germline, CDR1 is MDHEN and CDR2 SYDVKM. This CDR3 spans 15 amino acids. Written as DNA, the CDR3 is TGTGCCAGCAGATTGGGGGGCCGTCAAAGCAACGAGCAGTACTTC. Translated, it gives CASRLGGRQSNEQYF.

This clonotype came up a few times. The rearrangement joins TRBV29-1 to TRBJ2-3, with 7 nucleotides matching TRBD2. This CDR3 region has 14 residues. The V gene end was trimmed by 4 bases and the J gene end by 0 bases; junction bases not matched to a gene: 4. CDR1 and CDR2 from the germline V gene are SQVTM and ANQGSEA. CDR3 coding DNA: TGCAGCGTTGTCTTACTAGCGAGCACAGATACGCAGTATTTT. Amino acid sequence: CSVVLLASTDTQYF.

This clonotype came up many times. This chain links TRBV29-1 with TRBJ2-1, with 11 bases aligning to TRBD2. V shed 6 bases and J 0 bases; nucleotides not matched to a gene: 7. The germline V gene has CDR1 SQVTM and CDR2 ANQGSEA. CDR3 length: 16 residues. CDR3 loop: CSVPRTSGLSYNEQFF. DNA of the CDR3: TGCAGCGTCCCCAGGACTAGCGGGCTCTCCTACAATGAGCAGTTCTTC.

This clonotype was recorded at least ten times. This sequence joins TRBV7-9 and TRBJ1-1; D remains unclear. V lost 6 bases, J lost 4 bases, and 18 bases lay in between. The CDR3 length is 15 residues. Germline-derived CDR1 and CDR2 are SEHNR and FQNEAQ (reference sequence). This chain's CDR3 is CASRFWAEGGTEAFF. CDR3 nucleotides: TGTGCCAGCAGGTTTTGGGCCGAGGGTGGCACTGAAGCTTTCTTT.

This clonotype was counted ten times or more. This chain joins TRBV7-9 and TRBJ2-1; 12 nucleotides agree with TRBD2. This CDR3 is 16 amino acids long. Germline V gene sequence: CDR1 SEHNR, CDR2 FQNEAQ (reference sequence). The V segment lost 3 bases and the J segment 5 bases; nucleotides outside the gene matches: 5. This chain's CDR3 is CASSFLAGGTHNEQFF. In nucleotides, the CDR3 is TGTGCCAGCAGCTTCCTAGCGGGAGGGACCCACAATGAGCAGTTCTTC.